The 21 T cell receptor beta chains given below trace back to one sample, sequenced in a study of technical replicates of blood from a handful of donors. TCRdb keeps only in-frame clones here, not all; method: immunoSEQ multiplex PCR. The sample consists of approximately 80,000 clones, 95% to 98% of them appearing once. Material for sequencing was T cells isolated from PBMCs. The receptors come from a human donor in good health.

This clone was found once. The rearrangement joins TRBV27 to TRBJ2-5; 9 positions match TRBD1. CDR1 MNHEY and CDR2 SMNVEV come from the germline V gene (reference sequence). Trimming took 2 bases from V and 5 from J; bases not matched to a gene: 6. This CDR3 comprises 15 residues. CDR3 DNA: TGTGCCAGCAGTTTAATACAGGGGGCGCGGGAGACCCAGTACTTC. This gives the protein CASSLIQGARETQYF.

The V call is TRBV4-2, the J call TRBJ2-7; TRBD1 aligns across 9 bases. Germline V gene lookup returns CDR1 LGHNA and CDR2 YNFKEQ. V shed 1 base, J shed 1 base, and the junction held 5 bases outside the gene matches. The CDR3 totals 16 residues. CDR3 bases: TGTGCCAGCAGCCAAGGTGGACAGGGGCAGTCCTACGAGCAGTACTTC. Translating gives CASSQGGQGQSYEQYF.

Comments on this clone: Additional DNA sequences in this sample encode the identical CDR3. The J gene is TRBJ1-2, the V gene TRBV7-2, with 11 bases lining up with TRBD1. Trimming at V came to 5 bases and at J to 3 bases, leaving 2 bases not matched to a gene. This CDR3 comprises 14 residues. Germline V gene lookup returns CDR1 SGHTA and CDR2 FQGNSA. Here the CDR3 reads CASSRDRGDYGYTF. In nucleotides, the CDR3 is TGTGCCAGCAGCAGGGACAGGGGGGACTATGGCTACACCTTC.

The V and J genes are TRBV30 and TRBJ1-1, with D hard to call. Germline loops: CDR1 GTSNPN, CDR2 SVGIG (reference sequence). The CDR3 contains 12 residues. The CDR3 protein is CAVTVWDTEAFF. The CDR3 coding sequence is TGTGCTGTAACAGTGTGGGACACTGAAGCTTTCTTT.

CDR3: CSVEEFIVGDRTSGANVLTF. CDR3 nucleotides: TGCAGCGTTGAAGAGTTTATCGTGGGGGACAGAACCTCTGGGGCCAACGTCCTGACTTTC. The chain is built from TRBV29-1 and TRBJ2-6, with 7 bases lining up with TRBD1. The V gene end was trimmed by 0 bases and the J gene end by 0 bases; junction bases not matched to a gene: 14. Germline V gives CDR1 SQVTM, CDR2 ANQGSEA. There are 20 residues in the CDR3.

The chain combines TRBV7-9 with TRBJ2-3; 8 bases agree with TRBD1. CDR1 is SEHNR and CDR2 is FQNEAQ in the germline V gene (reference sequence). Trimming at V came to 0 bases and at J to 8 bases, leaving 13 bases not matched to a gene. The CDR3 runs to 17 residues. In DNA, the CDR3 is TGTGCCAGCAGCTTAGCCCAGGGGGCCCCAGAGGCGCTTACGCAGTATTTT. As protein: CASSLAQGAPEALTQYF.

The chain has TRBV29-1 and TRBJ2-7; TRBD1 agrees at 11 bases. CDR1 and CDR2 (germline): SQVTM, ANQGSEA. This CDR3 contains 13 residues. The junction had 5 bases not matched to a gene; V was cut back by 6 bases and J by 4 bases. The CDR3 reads CSVGQGAMYEQYF. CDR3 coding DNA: TGCAGCGTAGGACAGGGGGCCATGTACGAGCAGTACTTC.

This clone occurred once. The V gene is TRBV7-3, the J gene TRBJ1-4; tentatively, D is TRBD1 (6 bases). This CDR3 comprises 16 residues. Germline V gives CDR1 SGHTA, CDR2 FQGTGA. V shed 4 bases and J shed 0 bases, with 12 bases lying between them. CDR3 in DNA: TGTGCCAGCAGCTCGACAGGAAAAGCAACTAATGAAAAACTGTTTTTT. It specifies CASSSTGKATNEKLFF.

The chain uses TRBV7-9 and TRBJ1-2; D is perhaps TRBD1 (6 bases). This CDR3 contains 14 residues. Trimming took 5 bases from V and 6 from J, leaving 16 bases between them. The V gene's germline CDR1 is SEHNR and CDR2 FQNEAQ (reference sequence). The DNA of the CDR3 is TGTGCCAGCAGCCTATGGACAGAAGTAGATGGCTACACCTTC. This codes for CASSLWTEVDGYTF.

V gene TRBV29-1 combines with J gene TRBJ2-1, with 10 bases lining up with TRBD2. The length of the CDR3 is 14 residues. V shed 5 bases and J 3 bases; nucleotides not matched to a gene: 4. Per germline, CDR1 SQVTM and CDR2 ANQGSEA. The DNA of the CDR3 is TGCAGCGTTAACCTAGCGGGGGACTACAATGAGCAGTTCTTC. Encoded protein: CSVNLAGDYNEQFF.

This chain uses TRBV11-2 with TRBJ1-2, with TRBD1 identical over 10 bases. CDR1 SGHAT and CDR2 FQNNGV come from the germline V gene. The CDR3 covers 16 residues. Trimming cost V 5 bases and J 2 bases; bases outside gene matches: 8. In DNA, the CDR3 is TGTGCCAGCAGCCCGACAGGGGGCTTCCCCAACTATGGCTACACCTTC. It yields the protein CASSPTGGFPNYGYTF.

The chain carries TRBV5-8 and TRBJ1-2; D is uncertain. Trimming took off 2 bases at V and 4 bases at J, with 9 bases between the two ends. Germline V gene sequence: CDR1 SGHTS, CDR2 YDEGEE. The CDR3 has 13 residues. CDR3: CASSFLAGYGYTF. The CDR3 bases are TGTGCCAGCAGCTTCCTAGCAGGCTATGGCTACACCTTC. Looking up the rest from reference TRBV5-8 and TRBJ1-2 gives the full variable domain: EAGVTQSPTHLIKTRGQQATLRCSPISGHTSVYWYQQALGLGLQFLLWYDEGEERNRGNFPPRFSGRQFPNYSSELNVNALELEDSALYLCASSFLAGYGYTFGSGTRLTVV.

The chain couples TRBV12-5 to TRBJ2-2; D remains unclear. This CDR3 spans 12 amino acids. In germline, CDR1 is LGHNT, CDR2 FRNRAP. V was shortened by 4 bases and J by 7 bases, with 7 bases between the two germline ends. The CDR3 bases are TGTGCTAGTGGTTCCGGTAACGGGGAGCTGTTTTTT. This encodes CASGSGNGELFF.

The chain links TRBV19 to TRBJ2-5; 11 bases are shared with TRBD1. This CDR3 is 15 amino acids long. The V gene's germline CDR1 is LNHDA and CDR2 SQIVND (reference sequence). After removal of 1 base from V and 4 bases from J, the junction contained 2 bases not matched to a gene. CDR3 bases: TGTGCCAGTAGTATAGGGACAGGGGGCCGAGAGACCCAGTACTTC. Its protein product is CASSIGTGGRETQYF.

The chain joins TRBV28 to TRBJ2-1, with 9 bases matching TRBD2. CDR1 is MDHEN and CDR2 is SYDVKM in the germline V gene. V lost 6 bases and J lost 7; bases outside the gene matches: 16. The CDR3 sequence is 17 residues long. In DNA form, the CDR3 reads TGTGCCAGCAGGACTCTGGCGGGAGGGCCAAATATGAATGAGCAGTTCTTC. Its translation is CASRTLAGGPNMNEQFF.

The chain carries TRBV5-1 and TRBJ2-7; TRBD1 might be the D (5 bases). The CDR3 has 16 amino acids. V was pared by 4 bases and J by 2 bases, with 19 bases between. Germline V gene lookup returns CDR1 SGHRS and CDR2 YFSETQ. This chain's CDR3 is CASSLTLDSSPYEQYF. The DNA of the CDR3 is TGCGCCAGCAGCCTGACCCTCGACAGTTCCCCCTACGAGCAGTACTTC.

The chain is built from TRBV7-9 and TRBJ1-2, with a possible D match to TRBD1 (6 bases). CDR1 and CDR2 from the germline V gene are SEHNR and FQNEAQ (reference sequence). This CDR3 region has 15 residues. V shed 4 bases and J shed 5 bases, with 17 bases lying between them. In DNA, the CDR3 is TGTGCCAGCAGCTCGATCAGGGGAGGGCCGTATGGCTACACCTTC. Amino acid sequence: CASSSIRGGPYGYTF.

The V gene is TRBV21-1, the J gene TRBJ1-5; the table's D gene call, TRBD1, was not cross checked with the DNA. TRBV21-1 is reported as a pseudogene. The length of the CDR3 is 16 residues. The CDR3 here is CATSPGGWVENQPQHF. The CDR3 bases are TGTGCCACCTCACCAGGGGGCTGGGTTGAGAATCAGCCCCAGCATTTT.

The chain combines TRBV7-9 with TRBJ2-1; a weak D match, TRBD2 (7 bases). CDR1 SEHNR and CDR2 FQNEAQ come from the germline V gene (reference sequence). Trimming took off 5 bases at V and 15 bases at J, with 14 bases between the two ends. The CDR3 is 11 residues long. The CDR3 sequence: CASSVEGGRFF. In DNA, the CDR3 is TGTGCCAGCAGCGTAGAGGGGGGGCGGTTCTTC.

The CDR3 here is CASSNSNLGELFF. The CDR3 nucleotides are TGTGCCAGCAGCAACTCTAACCTGGGGGAGCTGTTTTTT. The chain joins TRBV11-3 to TRBJ2-2, with D unresolved. The CDR3 contains 13 residues. V dropped 5 bases and J dropped 8 bases, with 12 bases sitting between them. Germline V gives CDR1 SGHNT, CDR2 YENEEA.

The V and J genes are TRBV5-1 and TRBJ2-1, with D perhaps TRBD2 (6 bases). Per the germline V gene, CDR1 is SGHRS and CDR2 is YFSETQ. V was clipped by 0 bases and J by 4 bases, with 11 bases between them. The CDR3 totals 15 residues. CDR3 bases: TGCGCCAGCAGCTTGGCACTAGCTGGTTACAATGAGCAGTTCTTC. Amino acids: CASSLALAGYNEQFF. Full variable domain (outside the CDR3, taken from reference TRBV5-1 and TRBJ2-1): KAGVTQTPRYLIKTRGQQVTLSCSPISGHRSVSWYQQTPGQGLQFLFEYFSETQRNKGNFPGRFSGRQFSNSRSEMNVSTLELGDSALYLCASSLALAGYNEQFFGPGTRLTVL.